This T cell receptor beta chain emerged from a study of PD-L1 blockade in urothelial cancer. Some clones are missing from TCRdb's copy, which holds only in-frame ones; the method was immunoSEQ multiplex PCR. The profile shows tens of thousands of clones, roughly 84% of them singletons. Germline assignment: CDR1 SNHLY and CDR2 FYNNEI. The CDR3 runs to 15 residues. V lost 2 bases and J 5 bases, leaving 15 bases between the germline ends. Specified time point: pretreatment peripheral blood. Patient disease was locally advanced or metastatic urothelial carcinoma. The V call is TRBV2, the J call TRBJ1-2; no clear D gene. The clonotype was recovered from a woman aged 70-85 years with urothelial cancer. Sequencing was performed on PBMCs, taken around atezolizumab (anti-PD-L1) treatment. The CDR3 spells CASSEMGYRGYGYTF. The CDR3 DNA reads as TGTGCCAGCAGTGAAATGGGCTACCGGGGTTATGGCTACACCTTC.